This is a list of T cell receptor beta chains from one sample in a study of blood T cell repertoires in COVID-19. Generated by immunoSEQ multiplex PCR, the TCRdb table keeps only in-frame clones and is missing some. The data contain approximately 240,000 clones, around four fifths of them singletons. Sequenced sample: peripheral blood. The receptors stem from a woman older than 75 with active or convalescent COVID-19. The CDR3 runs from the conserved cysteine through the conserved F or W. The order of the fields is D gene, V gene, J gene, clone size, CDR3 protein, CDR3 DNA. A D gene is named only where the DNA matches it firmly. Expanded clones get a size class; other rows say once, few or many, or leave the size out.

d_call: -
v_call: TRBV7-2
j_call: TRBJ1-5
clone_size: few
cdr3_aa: CASSEQGDQPQHF
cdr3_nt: TGTGCCAGCAGCGAACAGGGTGATCAGCCCCAGCATTTT

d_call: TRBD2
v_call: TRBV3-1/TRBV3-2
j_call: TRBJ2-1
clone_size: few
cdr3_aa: CASSRSGGAYNEQFF
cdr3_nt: TGTGCCAGCAGCCGGAGCGGGGGGGCTTACAATGAGCAGTTCTTC

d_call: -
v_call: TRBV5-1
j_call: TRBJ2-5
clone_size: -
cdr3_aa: CASSLGSYQETQYF
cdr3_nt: TGCGCCAGCAGCTTGGGCAGTTACCAAGAGACCCAGTACTTC

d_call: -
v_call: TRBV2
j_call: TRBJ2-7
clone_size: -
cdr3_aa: CASTQQGDEQYF
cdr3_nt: TGTGCCAGCACGCAGCAGGGTGACGAGCAGTACTTC

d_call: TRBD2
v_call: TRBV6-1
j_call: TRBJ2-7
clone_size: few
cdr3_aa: CASSYLAASGNEQYF
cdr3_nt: TGTGCCAGCAGCTACCTAGCGGCCTCCGGAAACGAGCAGTACTTC

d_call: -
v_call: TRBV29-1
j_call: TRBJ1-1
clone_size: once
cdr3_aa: CSVSGTTGLNTEAFF
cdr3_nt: TGCAGCGTATCCGGGACAACTGGACTGAACACTGAAGCTTTCTTT

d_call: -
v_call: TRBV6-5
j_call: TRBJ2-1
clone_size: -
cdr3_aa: CASKIGGYNEQFF
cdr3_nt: TGTGCCAGCAAAATAGGCGGCTACAATGAGCAGTTCTTC

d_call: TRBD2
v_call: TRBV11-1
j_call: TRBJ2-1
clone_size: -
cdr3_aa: CASSPGLAGVTYEQFF
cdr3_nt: TGTGCCAGCAGCCCGGGACTAGCGGGAGTCACGTATGAGCAGTTCTTC

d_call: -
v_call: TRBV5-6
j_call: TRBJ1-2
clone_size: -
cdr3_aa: CASLQGNYGYTF
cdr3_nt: TGTGCCTCCCTCCAGGGTAACTATGGCTACACCTTC

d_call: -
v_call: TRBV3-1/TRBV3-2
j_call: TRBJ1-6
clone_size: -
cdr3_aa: CASSQDPRGNSPLHF
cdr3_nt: TGTGCCAGCAGCCAAGATCCCAGGGGTAATTCACCCCTCCACTTT

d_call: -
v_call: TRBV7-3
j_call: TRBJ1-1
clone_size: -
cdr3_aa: CASSSGQNTEAFF
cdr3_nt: TGTGCCAGCAGCTCTGGACAGAACACTGAAGCTTTCTTT

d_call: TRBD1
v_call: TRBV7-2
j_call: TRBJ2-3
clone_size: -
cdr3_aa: CASSRGQGGIYTQYF
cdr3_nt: TGTGCCAGCAGCCGGGGACAGGGGGGAATATATACGCAGTATTTT

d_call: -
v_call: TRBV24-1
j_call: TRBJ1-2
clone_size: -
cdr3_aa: CATSDPGLGYTF
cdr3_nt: TGTGCCACCAGTGATCCAGGGTTAGGCTACACCTTC

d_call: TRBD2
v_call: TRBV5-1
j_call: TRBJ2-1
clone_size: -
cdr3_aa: CASSPTTSINEQFF
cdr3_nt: TGCGCCAGCAGCCCAACGACTAGCATCAATGAGCAGTTCTTC

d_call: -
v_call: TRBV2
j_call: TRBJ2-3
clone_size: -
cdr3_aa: CASSPDLSRGQYF
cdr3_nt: TGTGCCAGCAGCCCTGACTTATCCCGGGGGCAGTATTTT

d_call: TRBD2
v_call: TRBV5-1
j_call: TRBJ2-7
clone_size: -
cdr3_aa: CATIDGTSGGNHSYEQYF
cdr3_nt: TGCGCCACTATCGATGGGACTAGCGGGGGGAATCACTCCTACGAGCAGTACTTC

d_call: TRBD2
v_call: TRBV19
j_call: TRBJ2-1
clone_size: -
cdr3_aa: CASSPTGGGGYYNEQFF
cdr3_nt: TGTGCCAGTAGTCCCACCGGGGGCGGGGGGTACTACAATGAGCAGTTCTTC